The 24 T cell receptor beta chains listed next were all sequenced from one sample in a study of shared clonotypes between healthy human individuals. TCRdb keeps only in-frame clones here, not all; method: immunoSEQ multiplex PCR. The sample lists approximately 500,000 clones, around four fifths occurring once. The sample consisted of PBMCs. These receptors were obtained from a woman aged 40-49 years in good health. Some clones in this sample may be carry-over from other donors' samples.

The V gene is TRBV6-5, the J gene TRBJ1-6, with 7 bases identical to TRBD1. From germline, CDR1 is MNHEY and CDR2 SVGAGI. The CDR3 length is 14 residues. The V and J ends lost 4 bases and 14 bases, in that order; junction bases with no gene match: 11. The CDR3 DNA sequence: TGTGCCAGCAGTTTAACAGGGGCGGGTTGGACCCTCCACTTT. Its translation: CASSLTGAGWTLHF.

V and J are TRBV27 and TRBJ1-1; weak D call: TRBD1 (5 bases). The CDR3 has 13 residues. V dropped 4 bases and J dropped 5 bases, with 11 bases sitting between them. Germline CDR1 MNHEY, CDR2 SMNVEV (reference sequence). Here the CDR3 reads CASSYRRTTEAFF. CDR3 coding DNA: TGTGCCAGCAGTTACAGGAGAACTACTGAAGCTTTCTTT.

This clone was detected once. The chain is built from TRBV30 and TRBJ1-4; a possible D gene is TRBD1 (5 bases). The CDR3 sequence is 15 residues long. Germline values: CDR1 GTSNPN, CDR2 SVGIG (reference sequence). V was trimmed by 2 bases and J by 0 bases, leaving 10 bases between them. CDR3 residues: CAWSMGGPTNEKLFF. As DNA, the CDR3 is TGTGCCTGGAGTATGGGGGGACCAACTAATGAAAAACTGTTTTTT.

The chain is built from TRBV5-1 and TRBJ2-7; 7 nucleotides match TRBD1. This CDR3 region has 16 residues. V lost 4 bases and J lost 0; bases outside the gene matches: 10. From germline, CDR1 is SGHRS and CDR2 YFSETQ. CDR3 sequence (DNA): TGCGCCAGCAGCCAATCGTACAGGGGCCACTCCTACGAGCAGTACTTC. Translation: CASSQSYRGHSYEQYF.

This chain joins TRBV7-2 and TRBJ1-2; 7 bases line up with TRBD1. Trimming cost V 2 bases and J 2 bases; bases outside gene matches: 5. This CDR3 has 15 residues. Looked up from germline, CDR1 is SGHTA and CDR2 is FQGNSA. The CDR3 region has the DNA TGTGCCAGCAGCTTAACGTTGGGACAGAACTATGGCTACACCTTC. This encodes CASSLTLGQNYGYTF.

The V and J genes are TRBV27 and TRBJ2-7; 10 bases align to TRBD2. The length of the CDR3 is 15 residues. CDR1 and CDR2 (germline): MNHEY, SMNVEV (reference sequence). V lost 2 bases to trimming and J lost 5 bases; unmatched junction nucleotides: 6. The CDR3 coding sequence is TGTGCCAGCAGTTTACCCGGGACTAGCGTTGACGAGCAGTACTTC. Protein: CASSLPGTSVDEQYF.

The chain is built from TRBV30 and TRBJ2-7; 9 bases map to TRBD2. Trimming cost V 1 base and J 5 bases; bases outside gene matches: 9. This CDR3 is built from 15 residues. From germline, CDR1 is GTSNPN and CDR2 SVGIG (reference sequence). DNA for the CDR3: TGTGCCTGGAGTGCACACAGGACTAGCGAGAACGAGCAGTACTTC. Amino acid sequence: CAWSAHRTSENEQYF.

The gene calls are TRBV7-8 and TRBJ2-2, with 16 bases fitting TRBD2. The CDR3 runs 22 residues. The V gene's germline CDR1 is SGHVS and CDR2 FQNEAQ. V was pared by 5 bases and J by 4 bases, with 19 bases of the junction left unmatched. CDR3 coding DNA: TGTGCCAGCAGCAGACGAACAAGGACCGGGACTAGCGGGAGGGGTGGCACCGGGGAGCTGTTTTTT. Residues: CASSRRTRTGTSGRGGTGELFF.

This rearrangement joins TRBV7-3 to TRBJ2-3, with a weak D call TRBD1 (5 bases). The germline V and J ends were trimmed by 1 base and 8 bases, with 13 bases remaining between them. The CDR3 extends over 14 amino acids. CDR1 is SGHTA and CDR2 is FQGTGA in the germline V gene. CDR3 bases: TGTGCCAGCAGCTTAAGGGCCAGGGTCGGTACGCAGTATTTT. This encodes CASSLRARVGTQYF.

In regard to this clone: Other nucleotide sequences in the sample specify the same CDR3. This chain joins TRBV19 and TRBJ1-1; weak D call: TRBD1 (6 bases). This CDR3 contains 13 residues. The germline V and J ends were trimmed by 3 bases and 5 bases, with 10 bases remaining between them. Germline V gene sequence: CDR1 LNHDA, CDR2 SQIVND (reference sequence). CDR3 DNA sequence: TGTGCCAGTAGTATTGGGGGGGCGACTGAAGCTTTCTTT. Its translation is CASSIGGATEAFF.

This chain uses TRBV5-1 with TRBJ2-2, with D possibly TRBD1 on 6 matching bases. Germline CDR1 SGHRS, CDR2 YFSETQ. V lost 4 bases, J lost 0 bases, and 13 bases lay in between. This CDR3 is 16 amino acids long. CDR3 in amino acids: CASSQGQRANTGELFF. CDR3 in DNA: TGCGCCAGCAGCCAAGGACAGAGAGCGAACACCGGGGAGCTGTTTTTT.

The count of this clone is one. Relative to the germline gene, one junction end is altered; a read error may explain this. At the DNA level, this CDR3 is encoded by other sequences in the same sample as well. The chain employs TRBV4-2 and TRBJ2-1; 9 bases agree with TRBD2. The V gene's germline CDR1 is LGHNA and CDR2 YNFKEQ. The CDR3 spans 16 residues. The CDR3 protein is CASSQVSSGASGEQFF. The CDR3 region has the DNA TGTGCCAGCAGCCAAGTCTCTAGCGGGGCGAGCGGTGAGCAATTCTTC.

The rearrangement joins TRBV29-1 to TRBJ1-4, with D perhaps matching TRBD1 (5 bases). CDR1 SQVTM and CDR2 ANQGSEA come from the germline V gene. Deletions cut 3 bases from V and 8 bases from J, with 13 bases between. The CDR3 has 13 residues. The CDR3 reads CSVEFVGGEKLFF. CDR3 DNA sequence: TGCAGCGTTGAGTTCGTCGGGGGGGAAAAACTGTTTTTT.

This clone was observed a few times. The V call is TRBV5-4, the J call TRBJ2-5, with D possibly being TRBD1 (8 bases). The CDR3 sequence is 15 residues long. V gave up 4 bases and J gave up 5 bases, with 18 bases separating them. Germline assignment: CDR1 SGHNT and CDR2 YYREEE (reference sequence). The CDR3 is CASSQAGQVGETQYF. CDR3 in DNA: TGTGCCAGCAGCCAAGCGGGACAGGTTGGGGAGACCCAGTACTTC.

The CDR3 sequence is CACHRAGRREGAFF. DNA for the CDR3: TGTGCCTGCCACAGGGCGGGCCGCAGAGAGGGAGCTTTCTTT. The chain couples TRBV7-2 to TRBJ1-1, with a possible D match to TRBD1 (6 bases). CDR1 is SGHTA and CDR2 is FQGNSA in the germline V gene. V lost 11 bases to trimming and J lost 10 bases, with 26 bases between them. This CDR3 region has 14 residues.

Points on this clone: Other DNA sequences in the sample encode the same CDR3. The chain couples TRBV5-1 to TRBJ2-1, with TRBD2 matching over 12 bases. Looked up from germline, CDR1 is SGHRS and CDR2 is YFSETQ. This CDR3 region has 16 residues. The ends lost 8 bases at V and 9 bases at J; junction bases unmatched: 15. The CDR3: CASSAFLAGGEGEQFF. CDR3 nucleotides: TGCGCCAGTAGCGCATTTCTAGCGGGAGGGGAAGGTGAGCAGTTCTTC. Supplemented by reference TRBV5-1 and TRBJ2-1, the full variable domain reads KAGVTQTPRYLIKTRGQQVTLSCSPISGHRSVSWYQQTPGQGLQFLFEYFSETQRNKGNFPGRFSGRQFSNSRSEMNVSTLELGDSALYLCASSAFLAGGEGEQFFGPGTRLTVL.

This sequence joins TRBV11-2 and TRBJ2-7, with 10 bases that match TRBD1. This CDR3 has 15 residues. Per germline, CDR1 SGHAT and CDR2 FQNNGV. V was clipped by 5 bases and J by 3 bases; unmatched bases: 7. This CDR3 is CASSPRQGAIYEQYF. CDR3 DNA: TGTGCCAGCAGCCCGAGACAGGGGGCCATCTACGAGCAGTACTTC.

J is TRBJ2-1 and V is TRBV7-2; TRBD2 matches 12 bases. Germline V gives CDR1 SGHTA, CDR2 FQGNSA. The CDR3 has 16 residues. After removal of 5 bases from V and 4 bases from J, the junction contained 6 bases not matched to a gene. The CDR3 DNA reads TGTGCCAGCAGCGATACCGGACTAGCGGGATACAATGAGCAGTTCTTC. Protein sequence: CASSDTGLAGYNEQFF.

This chain links TRBV7-9 with TRBJ2-7; D is undetermined. Trimming removed 5 bases from V and 0 bases from J, with 20 bases in between. CDR1 is SEHNR and CDR2 is FQNEAQ in the germline V gene (reference sequence). There are 17 residues in the CDR3. The CDR3 sequence is CASSRPLWVRNSYEQYF. The CDR3 nucleotides are TGTGCCAGCAGCCGGCCCTTATGGGTCCGCAACTCCTACGAGCAGTACTTC. Filled out from reference TRBV7-9 and TRBJ2-7, the complete variable domain reads DTGVSQNPRHKITKRGQNVTFRCDPISEHNRLYWYRQTLGQGPEFLTYFQNEAQLEKSRLLSDRFSAERPKGSFSTLEIQRTEQGDSAMYLCASSRPLWVRNSYEQYFGPGTRLTVT.

CDR3 sequence reads: CASKDQYYEQYF. The CDR3 bases are TGTGCCAGCAAGGACCAGTACTACGAGCAGTACTTC. The V call is TRBV6-6, the J call TRBJ2-7, with D uncertain. The V end was cut by 7 bases, the J end by 3 bases, with 10 bases between. The CDR3 covers 12 residues. Germline V gene sequence: CDR1 MNHNY, CDR2 SVGAGI (reference sequence).

The V call is TRBV5-1, the J call TRBJ2-1, with TRBD1 matching 9 bases. The CDR3 contains 17 residues. J was trimmed by 4 bases and V by 0 bases; bases with no gene match: 8. Per germline, CDR1 SGHRS and CDR2 YFSETQ. The CDR3 DNA reads as TGCGCCAGCAGCTTGGCCACAGGGGGCCTACTTTACAATGAGCAGTTCTTC. Protein: CASSLATGGLLYNEQFF.

This clone was counted only a few times. The chain combines TRBV5-1 with TRBJ1-1; a possible D gene is TRBD1 (6 bases). The CDR3 spans 14 residues. Trimming removed 4 bases at V and 0 bases at J, with 10 bases between. Germline V gene lookup returns CDR1 SGHRS and CDR2 YFSETQ. The chain's CDR3 is CASSLRTVNTEAFF. Here the CDR3 DNA reads TGCGCCAGCAGCCTAAGGACAGTGAACACTGAAGCTTTCTTT.

In the case of this clone: Other DNA sequences of this sample code for an identical CDR3. The chain uses TRBV20-1 and TRBJ2-5; no clear D gene. In germline, CDR1 is DFQATT, CDR2 SNEGSKA (reference sequence). V was shortened by 6 bases and J by 2 bases, with 7 bases between the two germline ends. The CDR3 totals 11 residues. CDR3 coding DNA: TGCAGTGCCCAACATCAAGAGACCCAGTACTTC. Amino acid sequence: CSAQHQETQYF.

The DNA of the CDR3 is TGTGCCAGCAGCTCTACCCTCCAGGGGCCCTACGAGCAGTACTTC. Protein product: CASSSTLQGPYEQYF. This chain connects TRBV5-5 to TRBJ2-7; D might be TRBD1 (6 bases). V gave up 3 bases and J gave up 2 bases, with 15 bases separating them. Germline CDR1 reads SGHKS; CDR2 reads YYEKEE (reference sequence). This CDR3 region has 15 residues.